Given below is one T cell receptor (beta chain) in context. The antigen is unknown. The CDR3 extends 3 residues past the end of the read, so its final part is completed from the germline J gene. These data come from a study of T cells in women clearing cervical HPV infection. The study, taken as a whole, reports: Richness differences could reflect unmeasured T-cell content per sample.

Germline V gene data show CDR1 as SEHNR and CDR2 as FQNEAQ (reference sequence). With 0 bases removed from V and 4 bases from J, the gap between germline ends came to 9 bases. The length of the CDR3 is 14 residues. The data were produced by immunoSEQ multiplex PCR, yet TCRdb's version contains in-frame clones alone and is incomplete. This listing includes around 20,000 clones. Sequenced: blood buffy coat. The chain employs TRBV7-9 and TRBJ1-2; D unclear. The clonotype comes from a woman between 18 and 70 years old with a cervical HPV16 infection that either progressed to CIN3+ or cleared (not recorded which). The CDR3 reads CASSLAYPAYGYTF. The part of the CDR3 DNA that was read is TGTGCCAGCAGCTTAGCCTACCCCGCCTATGGC.